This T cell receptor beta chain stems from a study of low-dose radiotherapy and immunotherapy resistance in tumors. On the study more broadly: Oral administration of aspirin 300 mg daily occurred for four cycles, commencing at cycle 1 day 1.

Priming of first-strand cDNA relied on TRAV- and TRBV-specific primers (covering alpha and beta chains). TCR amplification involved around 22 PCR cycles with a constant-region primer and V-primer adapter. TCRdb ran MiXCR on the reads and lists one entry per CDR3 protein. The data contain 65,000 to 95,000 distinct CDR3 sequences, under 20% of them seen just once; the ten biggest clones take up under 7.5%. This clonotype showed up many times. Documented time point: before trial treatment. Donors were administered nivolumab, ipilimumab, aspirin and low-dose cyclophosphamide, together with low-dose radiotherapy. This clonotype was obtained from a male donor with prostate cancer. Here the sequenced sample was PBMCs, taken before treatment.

CDR3 loop: CASSYPGRLSSYNEQFF. The CDR3 nucleotides are TGTGCCAGCAGTTACCCGGGACGGCTTAGCTCCTACAATGAGCAGTTCTTC. The chain joins TRBV6-2 or TRBV6-3 to TRBJ2-1; the D call may be TRBD1 or TRBD2 (5 bases each). This CDR3 region has 17 residues. Between the trimmed V and J ends, which lost 2 bases and 0 bases, there was a span of 14 bases. CDR1 is MNHEY, CDR2 SVGEGT, per germline.